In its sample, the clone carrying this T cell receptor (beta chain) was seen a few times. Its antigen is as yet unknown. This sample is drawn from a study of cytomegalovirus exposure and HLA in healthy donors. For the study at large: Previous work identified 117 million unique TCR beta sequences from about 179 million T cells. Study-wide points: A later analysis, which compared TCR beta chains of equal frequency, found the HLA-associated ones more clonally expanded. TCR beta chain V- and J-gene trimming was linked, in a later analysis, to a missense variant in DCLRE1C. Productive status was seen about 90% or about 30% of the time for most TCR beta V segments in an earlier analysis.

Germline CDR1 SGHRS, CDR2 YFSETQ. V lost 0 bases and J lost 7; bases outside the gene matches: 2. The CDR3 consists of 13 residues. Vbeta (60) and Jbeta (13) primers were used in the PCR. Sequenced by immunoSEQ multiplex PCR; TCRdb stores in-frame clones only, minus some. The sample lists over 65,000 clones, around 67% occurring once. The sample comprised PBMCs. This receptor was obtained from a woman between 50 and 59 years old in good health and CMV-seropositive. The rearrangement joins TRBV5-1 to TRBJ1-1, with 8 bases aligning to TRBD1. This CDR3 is CASSLDRGVEAFF. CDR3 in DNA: TGCGCCAGCAGCTTGGACAGGGGGGTTGAAGCTTTCTTT.